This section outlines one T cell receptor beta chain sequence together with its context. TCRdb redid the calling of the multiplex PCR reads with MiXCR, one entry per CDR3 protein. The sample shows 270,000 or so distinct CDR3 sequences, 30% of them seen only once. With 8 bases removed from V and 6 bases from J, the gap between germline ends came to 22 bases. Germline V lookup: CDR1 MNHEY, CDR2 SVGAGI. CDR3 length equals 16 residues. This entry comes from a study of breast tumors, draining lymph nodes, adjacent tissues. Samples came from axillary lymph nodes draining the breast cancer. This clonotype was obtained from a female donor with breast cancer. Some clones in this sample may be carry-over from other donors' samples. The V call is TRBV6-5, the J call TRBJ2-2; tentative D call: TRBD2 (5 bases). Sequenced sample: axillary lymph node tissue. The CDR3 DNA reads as TGTGCCAGCCGATTAGTTGCGGGCGGTAGGGCCGGGGAGCTGTTTTTT. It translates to CASRLVAGGRAGELFF.